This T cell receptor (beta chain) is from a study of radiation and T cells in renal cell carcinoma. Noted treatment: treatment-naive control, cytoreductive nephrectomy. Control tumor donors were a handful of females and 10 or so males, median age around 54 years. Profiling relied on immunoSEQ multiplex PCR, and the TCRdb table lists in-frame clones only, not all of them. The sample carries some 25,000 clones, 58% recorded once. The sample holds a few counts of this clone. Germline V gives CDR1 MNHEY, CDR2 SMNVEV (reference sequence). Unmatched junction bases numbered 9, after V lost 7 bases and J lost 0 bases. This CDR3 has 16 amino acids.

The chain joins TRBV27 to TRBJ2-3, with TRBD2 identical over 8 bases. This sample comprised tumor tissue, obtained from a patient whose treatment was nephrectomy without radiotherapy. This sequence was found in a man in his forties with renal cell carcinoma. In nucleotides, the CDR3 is TGTGCCAGCACCGAACTCCGGGGGGGGAGCACAGATACGCAGTATTTT. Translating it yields CASTELRGGSTDTQYF.